This TCR beta chain was captured in a study of T-cell reconstitution after alpha-beta-depleted transplantation in children. CDR1 SGHAT and CDR2 FQNNGV come from the germline V gene. The length of the CDR3 is 16 residues. The V gene lost 4 bases and the J gene lost 4 bases, with 19 bases spanning the gap. Unique molecular identifiers featured in how the TCRbeta library was prepared. In TCRdb, the PCR reads were re-called with MiXCR into one record per CDR3 protein. This table holds about 290,000 distinct CDR3 sequences, over 7.5% found once. Of note for this clonotype: Its antigen remains unidentified.

Study outcomes and limitations: Several hundred expanded graft clones reportedly gave rise to the alpha-beta T cells present about two months after transplant. Counts and diversity of T cells one year after transplant came mostly from newly produced T cells.

The material sequenced was peripheral blood, taken 360 days after TCRalphabeta/CD19-depleted stem cell transplant. V and J are TRBV11-2 and TRBJ1-1; tentatively, D is TRBD1 (6 bases). This receptor was identified in a female patient under 10 years old who had a stem cell transplant for Fanconi anemia, so the T cells may come from the graft donor. CDR3 region: CASSSADRPESTEAFF. In DNA form, the CDR3 reads TGTGCCAGCAGCTCCGCCGACAGGCCCGAGAGCACTGAAGCTTTCTTT.